One sample yielded the 14 T cell receptor beta chains listed below, sequenced in a study of cytomegalovirus exposure and HLA in healthy donors. PCR amplification relied on 60 Vbeta primers (plus 13 Jbeta primers). Sequencing used immunoSEQ multiplex PCR; TCRdb keeps in-frame clones, though not all of them. The table shows roughly 120,000 clones, with about 81% occurring only once. The sample was PBMCs. These receptors came from a woman in her 30s in good health and CMV-seronegative.

This chain joins TRBV10-2 and TRBJ1-1, with TRBD1 matching over 7 bases. Germline lookup yields CDR1 WSHSY and CDR2 SAAADI. The CDR3 consists of 16 residues. V was clipped by 9 bases and J by 3 bases; unmatched bases: 16. The CDR3 nucleotides are TGCGCCAGTACCGGGACAGCCAACTTGGGGGACACTGAAGCTTTCTTT. It codes for CASTGTANLGDTEAFF.

CDR3 nucleotides: TGTGCCATCCAGCGGGAGGATTCCTACGAGCAGTACTTC. Translation gives CAIQREDSYEQYF. This chain connects TRBV11-2 to TRBJ2-7, with 9 bases fitting TRBD2. V lost 10 bases to trimming and J lost 1 base; unmatched junction nucleotides: 5. Germline loops: CDR1 SGHAT, CDR2 FQNNGV. CDR3 length: 13 residues.

The chain carries TRBV5-4 and TRBJ2-7; D might be TRBD2 (5 bases). There are 12 residues in the CDR3. The V end was cut by 2 bases, the J end by 7 bases, with 10 bases between. Looked up from germline, CDR1 is SGHNT and CDR2 is YYREEE (reference sequence). CDR3 in DNA: TGTGCCAGCAGCTTTGGTGGGAGTGAGCAGTACTTC. It translates to CASSFGGSEQYF.

This chain joins TRBV7-2 and TRBJ2-5; TRBD1 matches at 7 bases. The CDR3 totals 14 residues. Losses at the gene ends were 5 bases for V and 4 bases for J; bases not matched to a gene: 7. Germline V gives CDR1 SGHTA, CDR2 FQGNSA. The CDR3 DNA follows: TGTGCCAGCAGCCAGGACAGGAGCCGAGAGACCCAGTACTTC. Translation gives CASSQDRSRETQYF.

J is TRBJ2-1 and V is TRBV19; TRBD2 matches 9 bases. V was clipped by 9 bases and J by 7 bases; unmatched bases: 4. The germline gives CDR1 LNHDA, CDR2 SQIVND (reference sequence). This CDR3 is 12 amino acids long. The CDR3 protein is CASSGRWNEQFF. The DNA of the CDR3 is TGTGCCAGCAGCGGGAGGTGGAATGAGCAGTTCTTC.

This chain joins TRBV10-1 and TRBJ2-1; 8 nucleotides align to TRBD2. The CDR3 is made up of 13 amino acids. CDR1 is WNHNN, CDR2 SYGVQD, per germline (reference sequence). Trimming removed 8 bases from V and 9 bases from J; junction bases left unmatched: 9. The CDR3 sequence is CASQAGGRGEQFF. The CDR3 DNA is TGCGCCAGCCAGGCGGGGGGCCGGGGTGAGCAGTTCTTC.

The chain combines TRBV7-3 with TRBJ2-1; D gene unclear. The CDR3 runs to 13 residues. Germline CDR1 is SGHTA and CDR2 is FQGTGA. Trimming shortened V by 2 bases and J by 6 bases, and 8 bases separated the two germline ends. CDR3 in amino acids: CASSLYGSNEQFF. The CDR3 region has the DNA TGTGCCAGCAGCTTATATGGTAGCAATGAGCAGTTCTTC. The variable domain in full, completed from reference TRBV7-3 and TRBJ2-1, reads GAGVSQTPSNKVTEKGKYVELRCDPISGHTALYWYRQSLGQGPEFLIYFQGTGAADDSGLPNDRFFAVRPEGSVSTLKIQRTERGDSAVYLCASSLYGSNEQFFGPGTRLTVL.

This clone was counted a few times. The chain links TRBV7-2 to TRBJ1-2; 12 bases are shared with TRBD1. There are 17 residues in the CDR3. The V gene's germline CDR1 is SGHTA and CDR2 FQGNSA. Trimming took 1 base from V and 8 from J; bases not matched to a gene: 11. The CDR3: CASSLDFGTGGFRGYTF. The CDR3 bases are TGTGCCAGCAGCTTAGACTTTGGGACAGGGGGCTTTAGGGGCTACACCTTC. Drawing the rest from reference TRBV7-2 and TRBJ1-2, the complete variable domain is GAGVSQSPSNKVTEKGKDVELRCDPISGHTALYWYRQSLGQGLEFLIYFQGNSAPDKSGLPSDRFSAERTGGSVSTLTIQRTQQEDSAVYLCASSLDFGTGGFRGYTFGSGTRLTVV.

This chain connects TRBV6-6 to TRBJ2-1; 9 nucleotides align to TRBD2. V shed 2 bases, J shed 2 bases, and the junction held 4 bases outside the gene matches. The CDR3 runs 16 residues. The germline gives CDR1 MNHNY, CDR2 SVGAGI (reference sequence). CDR3 DNA sequence: TGTGCCAGCAGTTACGCCCGCGGGAGGGCCTACAATGAGCAGTTCTTC. Amino acids: CASSYARGRAYNEQFF.

This clone was counted a few times. The V and J genes are TRBV6-6 and TRBJ2-7; 7 positions match TRBD1. From germline, CDR1 is MNHNY and CDR2 SVGAGI (reference sequence). V dropped 8 bases and J dropped 3; count of bases not matched to a gene: 7. The CDR3 contains 13 residues. The CDR3 spells CASCFDRDYEQYF. The CDR3 DNA reads as TGTGCCAGCTGCTTCGACAGGGACTACGAGCAGTACTTC.

The chain employs TRBV5-1 and TRBJ2-3, with D tentatively TRBD2 (6 bases). Germline V gene lookup returns CDR1 SGHRS and CDR2 YFSETQ. The V end was cut by 0 bases, the J end by 2 bases, with 7 bases between. The CDR3 spans 14 residues. CDR3 amino acids: CASSLGLVTDTQYF. The CDR3 nucleotides are TGCGCCAGCAGCTTGGGACTAGTCACAGATACGCAGTATTTT.

This rearrangement joins TRBV11-3 to TRBJ2-5, with 9 bases identical to TRBD1. Near its end, the DNA agrees better with TRBJ2-7, so the J call may be wrong. The CDR3 extends over 16 amino acids. Germline CDR1 reads SGHNT; CDR2 reads YENEEA. CDR3 in amino acids: CASSFSPGTGTYEQYF. In DNA, the CDR3 is TGTGCCAGCAGCTTCTCTCCCGGGACAGGGACCTACGAGCAGTACTTC.

J is TRBJ2-1 and V is TRBV11-2; 13 bases match TRBD2. CDR3 length: 16 residues. V lost 5 bases and J lost 8; bases outside the gene matches: 9. Per the germline V gene, CDR1 is SGHAT and CDR2 is FQNNGV. The CDR3 DNA sequence: TGTGCCAGCAGCACCTCACTAGCGGGAGGGTCGGATGAGCAGTTCTTC. Protein: CASSTSLAGGSDEQFF.

V usage is TRBV29-1 and J usage is TRBJ2-7; the match to TRBD1 covers 7 bases. The length of the CDR3 is 13 residues. V lost 7 bases, J lost 2 bases, and 8 bases stayed unmatched. The V gene's germline CDR1 is SQVTM and CDR2 ANQGSEA. The CDR3 reads CSASGTVTYEQYF. CDR3 sequence (DNA): TGCAGCGCTTCCGGGACAGTAACCTACGAGCAGTACTTC.